What follows are 32 T cell receptor beta chains derived from one specimen sequenced in a study of post-analysis software for immune sequencing data. The study, taken as a whole, reports: When patients were compared with controls, roughly five TRBV segments were more frequent, TRBV5-6, TRBV5-1 and TRBV20-1 among them.

The antigens these receptors bind are not known. Prepared TCR beta cDNA libraries contained unique molecular identifiers. TCRdb re-analysed the PCR reads in MiXCR, keeping a single row per CDR3 protein. The table includes about 400,000 distinct CDR3 sequences, approximately 33% detected once. The sequencing input was blood. These receptors all come from a girl aged 5-17 years with multiple sclerosis.

This chain uses TRBV12-3 or TRBV12-4 with TRBJ2-7; D possibly corresponds to TRBD2 (7 bases). The CDR3 runs to 15 residues. V dropped 6 bases and J dropped 2 bases, with 17 bases sitting between them. The CDR3 protein is CASSEWGGPPYEQYF. CDR3 nucleotide sequence: TGTGCCAGCAGCGAGTGGGGGGGGCCTCCCTACGAGCAGTACTTC.

This clonotype occurred a few times. V is TRBV7-9 and J is TRBJ1-1; possibly TRBD1 for D (5 bases). V shed 5 bases and J shed 6 bases, with 16 bases lying between them. The CDR3 sequence is 14 residues long. The germline V gene encodes CDR1 SEHNR and CDR2 FQNEAQ (reference sequence). The DNA for the CDR3 is TGTGCCAGCAGCCCACAGGACCCGACCGCTGAAGCTTTCTTT. It encodes CASSPQDPTAEAFF.

The sample holds a few counts of this clonotype. The chain recombines TRBV7-2 with TRBJ2-1; D possibly corresponds to TRBD1 (5 bases). The CDR3 sequence is 16 residues long. V shed 4 bases and J shed 8 bases, with 21 bases lying between them. CDR1 and CDR2 from the germline V gene are SGHTA and FQGNSA. The CDR3 sequence is CASSSLRNGHPYEQFF. In nucleotides, the CDR3 is TGTGCCAGCAGCTCGTTAAGAAACGGACATCCTTATGAGCAGTTCTTC.

This clonotype was picked up a small number of times. The chain is built from TRBV4-1 and TRBJ1-2, with D perhaps TRBD1 (5 bases). The CDR3 has 15 residues. The V gene lost 3 bases and the J gene lost 8 bases, with 19 bases spanning the gap. The germline gives CDR1 MGHRA, CDR2 YSYEKL. The DNA for the CDR3 is TGCGCCAGCAGCCAGCCTGGGGGTCAACTGTCCGGCTACACCTTC. Translated, it gives CASSQPGGQLSGYTF.

The chain is built from TRBV7-6 and TRBJ2-7, with D possibly being TRBD1 (6 bases). This CDR3 is 14 amino acids long. V lost 1 base and J lost 5, with 12 bases in between. Germline assignment: CDR1 SGHVS and CDR2 FNYEAQ. CDR3 protein: CASSLEQGSDEQYF. The CDR3 DNA reads as TGTGCCAGCAGCTTAGAACAGGGTAGCGACGAGCAGTACTTC.

The rearrangement uses TRBV2 and TRBJ1-4; D is unresolved. CDR1 is SNHLY and CDR2 is FYNNEI in the germline V gene. CDR3 length: 13 residues. The V end lost 6 bases, the J end lost 3 bases, and 8 bases lay between the germline ends. CDR3 nucleotides: TGTGCCAGCAGAGGCGGCGCTAATGAAAAACTGTTTTTT. Protein: CASRGGANEKLFF. Complete variable domain (other parts from reference TRBV2 and TRBJ1-4): EPEVTQTPSHQVTQMGQEVILRCVPISNHLYFYWYRQILGQKVEFLVSFYNNEISEKSEIFDDQFSVERPDGSNFTLKIRSTKLEDSAMYFCASRGGANEKLFFGSGTQLSVL.

About this clonotype itself: One junction end disagrees with the germline gene, perhaps due to a read error. The chain combines TRBV7-2 with TRBJ1-6; possibly TRBD1 for D (5 bases). Looked up from germline, CDR1 is SGHTA and CDR2 is FQGNSA. The CDR3 runs to 14 residues. The CDR3 DNA reads TGTGCCGGCAGCTCCAGACAGACTAATTCACCCCTCCACTTT. Amino acids: CAGSSRQTNSPLHF.

J is TRBJ1-2 and V is TRBV4-3, with D hard to call. Trimming removed 3 bases from V and 4 bases from J, with 12 bases in between. The germline gives CDR1 LGHNA, CDR2 YSLEER. The CDR3 is 14 amino acids. The CDR3 spells CASSQERTVYGYTF. The CDR3 DNA reads as TGCGCCAGCAGCCAGGAGAGGACCGTCTATGGCTACACCTTC.

This clonotype occurred a few times. CDR3 sequence reads: CATSDPDSGTPYEQYF. The CDR3 bases are TGTGCCACCAGTGATCCAGATTCAGGGACCCCCTACGAGCAGTACTTC. V gene TRBV24-1 combines with J gene TRBJ2-7, with D perhaps given as TRBD1 or TRBD2 (5 bases each). Trimming pared 3 bases from V and 2 bases from J, leaving 16 bases between. The CDR3 extends over 16 amino acids. The V gene's germline CDR1 is KGHDR and CDR2 SFDVKD.

The J gene is TRBJ2-7, the V gene TRBV6-6; D uncertain. V was shortened by 1 base and J by 1 base, with 11 bases between the two germline ends. The CDR3 length is 15 residues. Germline V gene data show CDR1 as MNHNY and CDR2 as SVGAGI (reference sequence). The CDR3: CASSYFLTESYEQYF. CDR3 sequence (DNA): TGTGCCAGCAGTTACTTCCTCACAGAATCCTACGAGCAGTACTTC.

Many counts were recorded for this clonotype. The rearrangement joins TRBV24-1 to TRBJ1-1; D call uncertain. The length of the CDR3 is 14 residues. The ends were cut back, 3 bases at V and 3 bases at J, with 10 bases in the middle. Germline CDR1 is KGHDR and CDR2 is SFDVKD. The CDR3 region is CATSDGTRHTEAFF. Here the CDR3 DNA reads TGTGCCACCAGTGATGGAACAAGACACACTGAAGCTTTCTTT.

This rearrangement joins TRBV7-9 to TRBJ1-1; D is unresolved. The CDR3 has 15 residues. Germline lookup yields CDR1 SEHNR and CDR2 FQNEAQ (reference sequence). V was shortened by 5 bases and J by 0 bases, with 13 bases between the two germline ends. As DNA, the CDR3 is TGTGCCAGCAGCCCTAGCCTGACACTGAACACTGAAGCTTTCTTT. Its protein is CASSPSLTLNTEAFF.

CDR3 nucleotides: TGCAGTGCTAGACTAGCGGGGGCCGCCTCCTACGAGCAGTACTTC. Encoded protein: CSARLAGAASYEQYF. The chain employs TRBV20-1 and TRBJ2-7, with 10 bases identical to TRBD2. V dropped 2 bases and J dropped 0; count of bases not matched to a gene: 4. Germline V gene sequence: CDR1 DFQATT, CDR2 SNEGSKA (reference sequence). The CDR3 consists of 15 residues.

This chain uses TRBV28 with TRBJ2-7; 9 bases align to TRBD1. The CDR3 runs to 15 residues. The trim removed 2 bases at V and 4 bases at J, leaving 6 bases unmatched. Germline V gene lookup returns CDR1 MDHEN and CDR2 SYDVKM. DNA for the CDR3: TGTGCCAGCAGTTTAAGCAGGGACAGGGTGTACGAGCAGTACTTC. Translated: CASSLSRDRVYEQYF.

This clonotype appeared a few times. This chain uses TRBV29-1 with TRBJ2-2; TRBD1 agrees at 12 bases. CDR3 length: 17 residues. Germline lookup yields CDR1 SQVTM and CDR2 ANQGSEA. Unmatched junction bases numbered 6, after V lost 3 bases and J lost 1 base. This CDR3 is CSVDGTGGVGNTGELFF. CDR3 nucleotide sequence: TGCAGCGTTGATGGGACAGGGGGCGTGGGGAACACCGGGGAGCTGTTTTTT.

This rearrangement joins TRBV15 to TRBJ2-7; TRBD2 might be the D (6 bases). The CDR3 runs to 15 residues. CDR1 is LNHNV, CDR2 YYDKDF, per germline (reference sequence). Trimming stripped 0 bases from V and 3 bases from J, with 12 bases between. This CDR3 reads CATSRDLGTYYEQYF. The DNA for the CDR3 is TGTGCCACCAGCAGAGATCTTGGGACTTACTACGAGCAGTACTTC.

The CDR3 nucleotides are TGCGCCAGCAGCTTGGAAGCGGGCCGCGATAGCTACACCTTC. Amino acids: CASSLEAGRDSYTF. The chain combines TRBV5-1 with TRBJ1-2; no reliable D call. Germline V gives CDR1 SGHRS, CDR2 YFSETQ. Trimming removed 0 bases from V and 9 bases from J, with 15 bases in between. The CDR3 is made up of 14 amino acids.

CDR3 in DNA: TGCGCCAGCAGCCAAGATCAGGGGCAGGGGATAGGGGGCACAGATACGCAGTATTTT. Its protein is CASSQDQGQGIGGTDTQYF. The rearrangement links TRBV4-3 to TRBJ2-3; a possible D gene is TRBD1 (6 bases). Trimming took 0 bases from V and 1 from J, leaving 20 bases between them. This CDR3 is 19 amino acids long. Germline CDR1 and CDR2: LGHNA and YSLEER.

In this sample, this clonotype turned up a few times. This chain joins TRBV5-5 and TRBJ2-3; no clear D gene. The CDR3 is 12 residues long. CDR1 is SGHKS and CDR2 is YYEKEE in the germline V gene (reference sequence). V gave up 8 bases and J gave up 4 bases, with 11 bases separating them. The CDR3 sequence is CASQQPSDTQYF. The CDR3 DNA follows: TGTGCCAGTCAGCAGCCGTCAGATACGCAGTATTTT.

As concerns this clonotype: An end of the junction differs from the germline gene, which may be a read error. CDR3 bases: TGTGCCAGCAGTCCCCGGACTAGCGGTGGCACAGATACGGAGTATTTT. Translating it yields CASSPRTSGGTDTEYF. This chain uses TRBV12-3 or TRBV12-4 with TRBJ2-3, with 10 nucleotides matching TRBD2. The CDR3 totals 16 residues.

V and J are TRBV6-1 and TRBJ2-5; perhaps D is TRBD1 or TRBD2 (5 bases each). Germline V lookup: CDR1 MNHNS, CDR2 SASEGT. This CDR3 contains 14 residues. Between the trimmed V and J ends, which lost 11 bases and 0 bases, there was a span of 16 bases. CDR3 sequence: CAALGRSYQETQYF. The CDR3 bases are TGTGCCGCCCTGGGACGCTCGTACCAAGAGACCCAGTACTTC.

This clonotype came up a few times. The rearrangement uses TRBV20-1 and TRBJ2-1; 13 bases fit TRBD2. The junction had 5 bases not matched to a gene; V was cut back by 0 bases and J by 9 bases. In germline, CDR1 is DFQATT, CDR2 SNEGSKA (reference sequence). CDR3 size: 15 residues. The CDR3 loop reads CSARDPRTSGGEQFF. For the CDR3, the DNA is TGCAGTGCTAGAGACCCCCGGACTAGCGGGGGTGAGCAGTTCTTC.

This clonotype has just a few counts. The chain uses TRBV4-1 and TRBJ1-2, with a possible D match to TRBD1 (6 bases). The germline gives CDR1 MGHRA, CDR2 YSYEKL. This CDR3 has 15 residues. V lost 2 bases and J 1 base, leaving 11 bases between the germline ends. The CDR3 sequence is CASSQPTGINYGYTF. CDR3 bases: TGCGCCAGCAGCCAACCAACAGGGATTAACTATGGCTACACCTTC.

The chain joins TRBV20-1 to TRBJ1-6, with D possibly matching TRBD1 (6 bases). V lost 3 bases to trimming and J lost 4 bases, with 10 bases between them. The CDR3 is 14 amino acids. The germline V gene has CDR1 DFQATT and CDR2 SNEGSKA (reference sequence). CDR3 bases: TGCAGTGCTAGGTGGGGGCCTTATAATTCACCCCTCCACTTT. Residues: CSARWGPYNSPLHF.

Worth noting for this clonotype: One junction end disagrees with the germline gene, perhaps due to a read error. V and J are TRBV4-2 and TRBJ2-5; weak D call: TRBD1 (6 bases). CDR1 and CDR2 (germline): LGHNA, YNFKEQ. The CDR3 length is 14 residues. The CDR3 bases are TGTGCCAGCAGCCCAGAAGGGGGTCAAGAGGCCCAGTACTTC. Its translation: CASSPEGGQEAQYF.

The chain links TRBV5-1 to TRBJ2-5; 7 nucleotides match TRBD1. Germline V gene lookup returns CDR1 SGHRS and CDR2 YFSETQ. This CDR3 has 16 amino acids. V was clipped by 4 bases and J by 0 bases; unmatched bases: 9. CDR3 sequence reads: CASSPSGTEDQETQYF. The CDR3 nucleotides are TGCGCCAGCAGCCCTTCAGGGACAGAAGACCAAGAGACCCAGTACTTC.

This clonotype occurred a few times. The V call is TRBV7-9, the J call TRBJ2-3, with unresolved D. This CDR3 has 13 residues. V shed 5 bases and J shed 3 bases, with 9 bases lying between them. The germline CDR1 and CDR2 sequences are SEHNR and FQNEAQ (reference sequence). The CDR3: CASSPERTDTQYF. DNA for the CDR3: TGTGCCAGCAGCCCCGAAAGGACAGATACGCAGTATTTT. Looking up the rest from reference TRBV7-9 and TRBJ2-3 gives the full variable domain: DTGVSQNPRHKITKRGQNVTFRCDPISEHNRLYWYRQTLGQGPEFLTYFQNEAQLEKSRLLSDRFSAERPKGSFSTLEIQRTEQGDSAMYLCASSPERTDTQYFGPGTRLTVL.

The chain joins TRBV20-1 to TRBJ2-5, with TRBD2 matching over 11 bases. Germline CDR1 DFQATT, CDR2 SNEGSKA (reference sequence). J gave up 5 bases and V 0 bases, and 11 bases lay outside the gene matches. CDR3 length: 17 residues. The CDR3 protein is CSARDWTTSGDWETQYF. Written as DNA, the CDR3 is TGCAGTGCTAGAGATTGGACGACTAGCGGGGATTGGGAGACCCAGTACTTC.

The chain uses TRBV18 and TRBJ1-4, with D uncertain. Germline V gene sequence: CDR1 KGHSH, CDR2 LQKENI. Deletions cut 6 bases from V and 10 bases from J, with 9 bases between. The CDR3 sequence is 11 residues long. CDR3 residues: CASSSTSKLFF. The CDR3, as DNA: TGTGCCAGCTCCTCGACTTCAAAACTGTTTTTT. Supplemented by reference TRBV18 and TRBJ1-4, the full variable domain reads NAGVMQNPRHLVRRRGQEARLRCSPMKGHSHVYWYRQLPEEGLKFMVYLQKENIIDESGMPKERFSAEFPKEGPSILRIQQVVRGDSAAYFCASSSTSKLFFGSGTQLSVL.

The chain links TRBV20-1 to TRBJ2-3, with D unclear. Trimming stripped 1 base from V and 1 base from J, with 18 bases between. The CDR3 spans 17 residues. CDR1 and CDR2 (germline): DFQATT, SNEGSKA (reference sequence). CDR3: CSARAPNYTGRTDTQYF. The CDR3 nucleotides are TGCAGTGCTAGAGCACCTAATTACACGGGCCGCACAGATACGCAGTATTTT.

The V call is TRBV7-2, the J call TRBJ1-1; 7 nucleotides match TRBD1. After removal of 5 bases from V and 6 bases from J, the junction contained 15 bases not matched to a gene. Germline CDR1 and CDR2: SGHTA and FQGNSA. This CDR3 comprises 16 residues. The CDR3 region has the DNA TGTGCCAGCAGCCCAAAGTCTGGGACAGCATATTCTGAAGCTTTCTTT. It translates to CASSPKSGTAYSEAFF.

This clonotype was found a few times. The rearrangement joins TRBV3-1 to TRBJ1-2; 7 bases match TRBD1. The CDR3 totals 16 residues. Germline V gene data show CDR1 as LGHDT and CDR2 as YNNKEL (reference sequence). V was pared by 2 bases and J by 6 bases, with 12 bases of the junction left unmatched. CDR3 nucleotides: TGTGCCAGCAGCCAACCGTTTGGAGGGACAGCCAATGGCTACACCTTC. Its translation is CASSQPFGGTANGYTF.